These 17 T cell receptor beta chains were sequenced from one sample in a study of Ad26.COV2.S vaccination and SARS-CoV-2 variants. Treatment defined: about 20 received Ad26.COV2.S at low or high dose, single or two shots; several received placebo; per-sample allocation not given. Material that was analyzed had been drawn on day 63 after the first vaccine or placebo injection. The assay was immunoSEQ multiplex PCR, and TCRdb's table has in-frame clones only and misses some. The repertoire holds roughly 500,000 clones, with 70% to 90% as singletons. Here the sequenced sample was peripheral blood, taken in a trial of Ad26.COV2.S vaccine versus placebo. The receptors shown here come from a person aged 18 to 59 who received the Ad26.COV2.S COVID-19 vaccine or a placebo.

The CDR3 loop reads CASSQDPGADYGYTF. In nucleotides, the CDR3 is TGCGCCAGCAGCCAAGATCCGGGGGCCGACTATGGCTACACCTTC. The rearrangement links TRBV4-1 to TRBJ1-2; a weak D match, TRBD1 (6 bases). Germline loops: CDR1 MGHRA, CDR2 YSYEKL. Trimming removed 0 bases at V and 3 bases at J, with 11 bases between. The CDR3 is 15 residues long.

The chain is built from TRBV7-9 and TRBJ2-1; 7 nucleotides agree with TRBD1. The trim removed 5 bases at V and 6 bases at J, leaving 7 bases unmatched. Germline assignment: CDR1 SEHNR and CDR2 FQNEAQ (reference sequence). This CDR3 is built from 14 residues. CDR3 in amino acids: CASSNNYRGNEQFF. CDR3 DNA: TGTGCCAGCAGCAATAATTACAGGGGCAATGAGCAGTTCTTC.

The genes are TRBV19 and TRBJ2-6, with D uncertain. V was clipped by 6 bases and J by 1 base, with 7 bases between them. Germline values: CDR1 LNHDA, CDR2 SQIVND (reference sequence). The CDR3 is 14 residues long. The CDR3 DNA is TGTGCCAGTAGGGAACATTCTGGGGCCAACGTCCTGACTTTC. The encoded protein is CASREHSGANVLTF.

The chain has TRBV6-5 and TRBJ1-1; D ambiguous. Trimming stripped 2 bases from V and 0 bases from J, with 7 bases between. CDR1 is MNHEY, CDR2 SVGAGI, per germline. This CDR3 region has 14 residues. The CDR3, as DNA: TGTGCCAGCAGTTACGGCACTTTGAACACTGAAGCTTTCTTT. Translation gives CASSYGTLNTEAFF.

The gene calls are TRBV4-3 and TRBJ2-7, with D possibly TRBD1 on 5 matching bases. The CDR3 covers 15 residues. Deletions cut 4 bases from V and 3 bases from J, with 16 bases between. The germline V gene encodes CDR1 LGHNA and CDR2 YSLEER. CDR3 bases: TGCGCCAGCAGCCGCCGGCTCCAGGGCGGCTACGAGCAGTACTTC. It codes for CASSRRLQGGYEQYF.

This clone was recorded once. The V and J genes are TRBV15 and TRBJ2-7; D is unresolved. Germline lookup yields CDR1 LNHNV and CDR2 YYDKDF (reference sequence). The CDR3 spans 13 residues. Trimming stripped 0 bases from V and 6 bases from J, with 9 bases between. This chain's CDR3 is CATSRDKESEQYF. Written as DNA, the CDR3 is TGTGCCACCAGCAGAGATAAGGAGAGCGAGCAGTACTTC.

Ten or more counts support this clone. Written as DNA, the CDR3 is TGTGCCAGCTCACCACCGGACACTTCCTACGAGCAGTACTTC. Residues: CASSPPDTSYEQYF. The chain links TRBV18 to TRBJ2-7, with D perhaps TRBD1 (5 bases). This CDR3 is 14 amino acids long. Germline V gives CDR1 KGHSH, CDR2 LQKENI. Trimming pared 0 bases from V and 1 base from J, leaving 7 bases between.

In DNA form, the CDR3 reads TGTGCCAGCTCACCAAGGTCTGGGGCCAACGTCCTGACTTTC. Its translation is CASSPRSGANVLTF. The chain couples TRBV18 to TRBJ2-6; D is uncertain. The CDR3 totals 14 residues. Trimming left V 2 bases short and J 1 base short, with 3 bases between. Germline values: CDR1 KGHSH, CDR2 LQKENI.

This clone was seen only once. This chain joins TRBV5-4 and TRBJ1-2; D gene uncertain. V lost 2 bases and J 0 bases, leaving 8 bases between the germline ends. The CDR3 runs to 14 residues. The germline V gene has CDR1 SGHNT and CDR2 YYREEE (reference sequence). The CDR3 region is CASSFEGANYGYTF. DNA for the CDR3: TGTGCCAGCAGCTTTGAGGGAGCTAACTATGGCTACACCTTC.

This chain uses TRBV30 with TRBJ2-1, with D perhaps matching TRBD1 (5 bases). From germline, CDR1 is GTSNPN and CDR2 SVGIG (reference sequence). Trimming took 0 bases from V and 6 from J, leaving 9 bases between them. CDR3 length equals 13 residues. CDR3 sequence: CAWSVSGFNEQFF. The CDR3 region has the DNA TGTGCCTGGAGTGTATCAGGGTTCAATGAGCAGTTCTTC.

The chain joins TRBV6-5 to TRBJ1-3; 10 bases align to TRBD1. CDR1 MNHEY and CDR2 SVGAGI come from the germline V gene. The V and J ends lost 2 bases and 3 bases, in that order; junction bases with no gene match: 4. The CDR3 has 16 residues. The CDR3 loop is CASSYAGTGVGNTIYF. CDR3 nucleotides: TGTGCCAGCAGTTACGCGGGGACAGGGGTTGGAAACACCATATATTTT.

This sequence joins TRBV30 and TRBJ1-5; D is uncertain. Per germline, CDR1 GTSNPN and CDR2 SVGIG (reference sequence). The V gene lost 2 bases and the J gene lost 2 bases, with 10 bases spanning the gap. The CDR3 runs 14 residues. The CDR3 nucleotides read TGTGCCTGGAGTATGAAGGGAGGCAATCAGCCCCAGCATTTT. Translating gives CAWSMKGGNQPQHF.

V gene TRBV7-2 combines with J gene TRBJ2-4; D is ambiguous. The CDR3 has 15 amino acids. CDR1 and CDR2 from the germline V gene are SGHTA and FQGNSA. Trimming removed 5 bases from V and 4 bases from J, with 15 bases in between. The CDR3 loop reads CASSPPQGLKNIQYF. The CDR3 nucleotides read TGTGCCAGCAGCCCCCCCCAAGGGCTAAAAAACATTCAGTACTTC.

The chain has TRBV19 and TRBJ2-7; 8 bases fit TRBD2. Germline CDR1 reads LNHDA; CDR2 reads SQIVND (reference sequence). The V and J ends lost 6 bases and 7 bases, in that order; junction bases with no gene match: 11. This CDR3 has 14 amino acids. DNA of the CDR3: TGTGCCAGTAGACCAGCGGGGGCCGTTGGGGAGCAGTACTTC. Its translation: CASRPAGAVGEQYF. Complete variable domain (other parts from reference TRBV19 and TRBJ2-7): DGGITQSPKYLFRKEGQNVTLSCEQNLNHDAMYWYRQDPGQGLRLIYYSQIVNDFQKGDIAEGYSVSREKKESFPLTVTSAQKNPTAFYLCASRPAGAVGEQYFGPGTRLTVT.

The V call is TRBV6-6, the J call TRBJ2-2, with D possibly being TRBD2 (5 bases). The germline V gene encodes CDR1 MNHNY and CDR2 SVGAGI (reference sequence). Trimming took 9 bases from V and 1 from J, leaving 12 bases between them. The CDR3 contains 14 residues. CDR3 bases: TGTGCCAGTAACCTTGAGGGGAACACCGGGGAGCTGTTTTTT. Amino acids: CASNLEGNTGELFF.

This rearrangement joins TRBV18 to TRBJ2-3; the match to TRBD1 covers 8 bases. Germline-derived CDR1 and CDR2 are KGHSH and LQKENI. V was clipped by 5 bases and J by 3 bases; unmatched bases: 7. The CDR3 is 15 amino acids. CDR3: CASSSLTGVTDTQYF. CDR3 bases: TGTGCCAGCTCATCACTGACAGGGGTAACAGATACGCAGTATTTT.

The gene calls are TRBV19 and TRBJ2-1; TRBD2 matches at 16 bases. The V gene end was trimmed by 3 bases and the J gene end by 7 bases; junction bases not matched to a gene: 12. CDR1 is LNHDA and CDR2 is SQIVND in the germline V gene (reference sequence). The CDR3 length is 19 residues. The chain's CDR3 is CASSMYGTSGRALGNEQFF. CDR3 DNA sequence: TGTGCCAGTAGTATGTACGGGACTAGCGGGAGGGCTCTAGGGAATGAGCAGTTCTTC. The full variable domain, completed using reference TRBV19 and TRBJ2-1, is DGGITQSPKYLFRKEGQNVTLSCEQNLNHDAMYWYRQDPGQGLRLIYYSQIVNDFQKGDIAEGYSVSREKKESFPLTVTSAQKNPTAFYLCASSMYGTSGRALGNEQFFGPGTRLTVL.